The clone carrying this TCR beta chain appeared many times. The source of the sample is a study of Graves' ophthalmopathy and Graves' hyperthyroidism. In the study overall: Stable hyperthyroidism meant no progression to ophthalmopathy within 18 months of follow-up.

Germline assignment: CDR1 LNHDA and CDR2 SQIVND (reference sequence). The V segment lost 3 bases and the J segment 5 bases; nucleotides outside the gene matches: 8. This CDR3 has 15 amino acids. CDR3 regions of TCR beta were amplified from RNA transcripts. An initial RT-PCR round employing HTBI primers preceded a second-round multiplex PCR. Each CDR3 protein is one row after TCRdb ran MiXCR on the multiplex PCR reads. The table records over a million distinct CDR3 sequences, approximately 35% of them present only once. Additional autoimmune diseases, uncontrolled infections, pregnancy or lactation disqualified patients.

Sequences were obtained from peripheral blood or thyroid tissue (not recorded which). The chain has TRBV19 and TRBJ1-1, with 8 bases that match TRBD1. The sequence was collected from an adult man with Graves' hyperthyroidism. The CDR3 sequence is CASSILGTGATEAFF. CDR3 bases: TGTGCCAGTAGTATTCTAGGGACAGGAGCAACTGAAGCTTTCTTT.